This T cell receptor beta chain was recovered during a study of shared clonotypes between healthy human individuals. Method: immunoSEQ multiplex PCR; TCRdb's copy keeps in-frame clones and lacks some. Found here are under 1,100,000 clones, 75% to 85% of them singletons; the top ten hold more than 0.55%. The CDR3 runs 15 residues. V was cut by 5 bases and J by 0 bases, with 10 bases left in between. The germline CDR1 and CDR2 sequences are MNHEY and SMNVEV (reference sequence). This clone was counted once. The receptor was isolated from a man between 18 and 29 years old in good health. Some clones in this sample may be carry-over from other donors' samples. The chain employs TRBV27 and TRBJ1-4; a weak D match, TRBD1 (5 bases). Input material: memory CD4+ T cells from PBMCs. Subset denoted: CD45RA-negative fraction. The CDR3, as DNA: TGTGCCAGCAGTCGACAGCCCGCAACTAATGAAAAACTGTTTTTT. This codes for CASSRQPATNEKLFF.